This T cell receptor beta chain was profiled in a study of blood T cell repertoires in COVID-19. Study context: From T cells, B-cell-depleted T cells, or PBMCs came the material, which was cDNA or gDNA.

Authors' data handling: Counts of nucleated cells, estimated from reference gene primer amplification, were obtained. Clones were sequenced by immunoSEQ multiplex PCR, and TCRdb holds only the in-frame ones, with some missing. From that table come the V and J calls and clone size; the DNA was used to work out D and trimming. The repertoire holds about 160,000 clones, roughly 81% seen once, with roughly 5.4% in the top ten. Germline V CDR1 and CDR2: DFQATT, SNEGSKA (reference sequence). The CDR3 has 11 amino acids. Trimming took off 5 bases at V and 8 bases at J, with 12 bases between the two ends. The Seattle patients, enrolled during active infection, were followed longitudinally.

The TCR sequence derives from a woman aged 50 to 65 with COVID-19, enrolled during active disease. The sample was peripheral blood. V gene TRBV20-1 combines with J gene TRBJ1-2; D ambiguous. The CDR3 reads CSAGLIGGYTF. The CDR3 DNA follows: TGCAGTGCTGGACTGATTGGAGGCTACACCTTC.